Sequencing of this TCR beta chain was carried out in a study of identical twins. General study findings and limits: Within beta out-of-frame sequences, the excess sharing observed between twins was weaker.

As for this clonotype: The antigen is unknown.

TCRdb analysed the 5' RACE reads with MiXCR anew, one entry per CDR3 protein. The table lists just over 450,000 distinct CDR3 sequences, approximately 15% of them singletons. This same sample was also part of a study on yellow fever vaccine responses in identical twins.

The sequencing sample was made of CD4+ T cells sorted from blood. The clonotype comes from a woman aged 18-29 years in good health.

In DNA, the CDR3 is TGTGCCAGTAGTATAGCGGGGGTCGGAGCAGAGCAGTACTTC. Its translation: CASSIAGVGAEQYF. This rearrangement joins TRBV19 to TRBJ2-7, with D possibly being TRBD2 (6 bases). The CDR3 length is 14 residues. The germline V gene encodes CDR1 LNHDA and CDR2 SQIVND (reference sequence). Trimming left V 1 base short and J 7 bases short, with 14 bases between.